This entry lists 18 T cell receptor beta chains sequenced from one sample in a study of T cell repertoires in cytomegalovirus infection. TCRdb processed the reads anew with MiXCR; each CDR3 protein has one entry. The repertoire holds 95,000 to 120,000 distinct CDR3 sequences, with 30% as singletons. No antigen has been identified for these receptors. Specimen: CD8+ T cells from cultured PBMCs, collected from culture after CMV antigen stimulation. These receptors were obtained from a human donor in good health (CMV status not recorded). Some clones in this sample may be carry-over from other donors' samples.

The sample holds a few counts of this clonotype. V usage is TRBV6-1 and J usage is TRBJ1-5; D unclear. The germline CDR1 and CDR2 sequences are MNHNS and SASEGT. V was clipped by 2 bases and J by 5 bases, with 7 bases between them. CDR3 length: 13 residues. The CDR3, as DNA: TGTGCCAGCAGTGAAAAGCGGGATCAGCCCCAGCATTTT. Its protein is CASSEKRDQPQHF.

This clonotype has only a few counts. The chain carries TRBV23-1 and TRBJ1-6, with D perhaps matching TRBD1 (6 bases). TRBV23-1 is labeled an ORF, and its function is uncertain. This CDR3 region has 15 residues. Trimming took off 3 bases at V and 7 bases at J, with 13 bases between the two ends. The CDR3 bases are TGCGCCAGCAGTCACCACAGGGAATGGAATTCACCCCTCCACTTT. Protein product: CASSHHREWNSPLHF.

The chain employs TRBV3-1 and TRBJ1-2, with D hard to call. The CDR3 is made up of 14 amino acids. CDR1 and CDR2 (germline): LGHDT, YNNKEL (reference sequence). The V gene lost 0 bases and the J gene lost 8 bases, with 13 bases spanning the gap. The CDR3 coding sequence is TGTGCCAGCAGCCAAGAAGGCGCTTACCTCGGCTACACCTTC. Protein: CASSQEGAYLGYTF.

At least ten counts were recorded for this clonotype. The chain couples TRBV4-1 to TRBJ2-1, with TRBD2 matching over 10 bases. CDR1 is MGHRA, CDR2 YSYEKL, per germline. V shed 4 bases, J shed 2 bases, and the junction held 2 bases outside the gene matches. The CDR3 runs 15 residues. The CDR3: CASSLLAGAYNEQFF. The CDR3 coding sequence is TGCGCCAGCAGCCTGCTAGCGGGGGCCTACAATGAGCAGTTCTTC.

This rearrangement joins TRBV14 to TRBJ2-1, with D perhaps matching TRBD2 (5 bases). Germline values: CDR1 SGHDN, CDR2 FVKESK. The CDR3 spans 13 residues. Trimming took 4 bases from V and 7 from J, leaving 11 bases between them. CDR3 DNA: TGTGCCAGCAGCCGCACGCGGGTTAATGAGCAGTTCTTC. Residues: CASSRTRVNEQFF.

The gene calls are TRBV5-4 and TRBJ2-7; 9 bases fit TRBD2. CDR1 is SGHNT, CDR2 YYREEE, per germline (reference sequence). CDR3 size: 13 residues. Germline trimming cut 4 bases from V and 7 bases from J; bases unmatched to any gene: 6. The CDR3 loop is CASSPGLAGEQYF. CDR3 in DNA: TGTGCCAGCAGCCCGGGACTAGCTGGGGAGCAGTACTTC.

The table lists this clonotype with a few counts. The rearrangement joins TRBV20-1 to TRBJ2-7; D is possibly TRBD1 (6 bases). Trimming pared 6 bases from V and 2 bases from J, leaving 11 bases between. This CDR3 region has 12 residues. CDR1 DFQATT and CDR2 SNEGSKA come from the germline V gene (reference sequence). CDR3 sequence reads: CSAKPGAYEQYF. In nucleotides, the CDR3 is TGCAGTGCAAAGCCAGGGGCCTACGAGCAGTACTTC.

This clonotype came up a few times. The chain recombines TRBV27 with TRBJ2-2; D unclear. CDR1 MNHEY and CDR2 SMNVEV come from the germline V gene (reference sequence). The CDR3 covers 15 residues. Trimming pared 8 bases from V and 0 bases from J, leaving 13 bases between. The DNA of the CDR3 is TGTGCCAGCGCATCGTTGAGCCCGAACACCGGGGAGCTGTTTTTT. This sequence encodes CASASLSPNTGELFF.

A few counts support this clonotype. The chain combines TRBV2 with TRBJ2-1; a possible D gene is TRBD2 (6 bases). Per germline, CDR1 SNHLY and CDR2 FYNNEI. V lost 8 bases and J lost 6, with 11 bases in between. The CDR3 sequence is 12 residues long. CDR3 loop: CASAGGFNEQFF. Here the CDR3 DNA reads TGTGCCAGCGCCGGGGGTTTCAATGAGCAGTTCTTC.

This clonotype was detected a few times. V gene TRBV11-1 combines with J gene TRBJ2-5; D is perhaps TRBD2 (5 bases). The CDR3 runs to 15 residues. V dropped 5 bases and J dropped 1 base, with 14 bases sitting between them. Germline CDR1 reads SGHAT; CDR2 reads FQDESV (reference sequence). CDR3 sequence: CASSPAGGLQETQYF. CDR3 sequence (DNA): TGTGCCAGCAGCCCGGCGGGCGGTCTCCAAGAGACCCAGTACTTC. Full variable domain (rest looked up from reference TRBV11-1 and TRBJ2-5): EAEVAQSPRYKITEKSQAVAFWCDPISGHATLYWYRQILGQGPELLVQFQDESVVDDSQLPKDRFSAERLKGVDSTLKIQPAELGDSAMYLCASSPAGGLQETQYFGPGTRLLVL.

This clonotype was seen ten or more times. The chain combines TRBV7-9 with TRBJ2-5; D not resolved. Germline V gives CDR1 SEHNR, CDR2 FQNEAQ (reference sequence). V lost 1 base, J lost 2 bases, and 8 bases lay in between. The CDR3 covers 14 residues. CDR3 DNA: TGTGCCAGCAGCTTAGTACACGGACAAGAGACCCAGTACTTC. It specifies CASSLVHGQETQYF.

This chain uses TRBV7-2 with TRBJ2-5; 7 bases agree with TRBD2. J gave up 1 base and V 3 bases, and 11 bases lay outside the gene matches. The germline V gene encodes CDR1 SGHTA and CDR2 FQGNSA. The CDR3 is 17 residues long. CDR3 DNA: TGTGCCAGCAGCTTGCGAGGGCGGGGGAGCCTCCAAGAGACCCAGTACTTC. Its translation is CASSLRGRGSLQETQYF.

The CDR3 DNA sequence: TGTGCCAGCAGCGGGCTTAAGACAGGAGTCTACGAGCAGTACTTC. This sequence encodes CASSGLKTGVYEQYF. V gene TRBV5-6 combines with J gene TRBJ2-7; TRBD1 is a possible D gene (6 bases). Trimming removed 4 bases from V and 3 bases from J, with 17 bases in between. This CDR3 contains 15 residues. Germline loops: CDR1 SGHDT, CDR2 YYEEEE.

This clonotype showed up many times. J is TRBJ2-5 and V is TRBV7-9; D call uncertain. The CDR3 runs 17 residues. Per germline, CDR1 SEHNR and CDR2 FQNEAQ (reference sequence). V shed 1 base and J shed 0 bases, with 15 bases lying between them. CDR3 DNA: TGTGCCAGCAGCTTAGGGAGCTGGACCCCCAACCAAGAGACCCAGTACTTC. Amino acids: CASSLGSWTPNQETQYF.

V is TRBV5-4 and J is TRBJ2-7, with 8 bases matching TRBD1. CDR1 and CDR2 (germline): SGHNT, YYREEE (reference sequence). The CDR3 consists of 13 residues. The junction had 4 bases not matched to a gene; V was cut back by 5 bases and J by 3 bases. The CDR3 DNA sequence: TGTGCCAGCAGATACGGGACAGGCTACGAGCAGTACTTC. The encoded protein is CASRYGTGYEQYF.

There are many counts of this clonotype. The rearrangement links TRBV7-8 to TRBJ1-1; D is unresolved. Per the germline V gene, CDR1 is SGHVS and CDR2 is FQNEAQ. V was shortened by 1 base and J by 1 base, with 10 bases between the two germline ends. There are 15 residues in the CDR3. The CDR3, as DNA: TGTGCCAGCAGCTTAGGAATAGGGTCGAACACTGAAGCTTTCTTT. The encoded protein is CASSLGIGSNTEAFF.

On this clonotype: Possible read error: a much larger clone is one base away. The chain is built from TRBV7-8 and TRBJ2-1, with 8 bases identical to TRBD1. Germline V gives CDR1 SGHVS, CDR2 FQNEAQ. The CDR3 totals 15 residues. The V and J ends lost 10 bases and 4 bases, in that order; junction bases with no gene match: 12. The CDR3 loop is CATYPRQGIYNEQFF. Written as DNA, the CDR3 is TGTGCCACCTACCCCAGACAGGGGATATACAATGAGCAGTTCTTC.

A remark on this clonotype: This may be a read error: a much more frequent sequence differs by one nucleotide. This sequence joins TRBV7-2 and TRBJ2-2; tentatively, D is TRBD1 (7 bases). V dropped 8 bases and J dropped 5 bases, with 18 bases sitting between them. The germline CDR1 and CDR2 sequences are SGHTA and FQGNSA. This CDR3 comprises 15 residues. The DNA of the CDR3 is TGTGCCAGCTCCCAACGGGAGACAGGGACCGGGGAGCTGTTTTTT. Translating gives CASSQRETGTGELFF.